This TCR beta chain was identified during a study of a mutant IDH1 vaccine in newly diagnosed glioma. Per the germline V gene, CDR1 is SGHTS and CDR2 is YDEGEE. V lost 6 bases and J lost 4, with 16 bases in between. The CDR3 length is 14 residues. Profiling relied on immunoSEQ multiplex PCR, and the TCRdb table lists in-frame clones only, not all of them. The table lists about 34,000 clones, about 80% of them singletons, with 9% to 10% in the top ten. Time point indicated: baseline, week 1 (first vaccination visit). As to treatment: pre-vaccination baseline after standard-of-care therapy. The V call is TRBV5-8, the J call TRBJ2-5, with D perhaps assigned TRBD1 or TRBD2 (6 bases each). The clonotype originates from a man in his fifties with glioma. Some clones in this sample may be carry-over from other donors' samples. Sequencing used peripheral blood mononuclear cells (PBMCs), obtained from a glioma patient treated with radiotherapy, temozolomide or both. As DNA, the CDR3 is TGTGCCAGCACCGTGGGGGGCGTGTTAGAGACCCAGTACTTC. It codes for CASTVGGVLETQYF.